This TCR beta chain originates from a study of cytomegalovirus exposure and HLA in healthy donors. Turning to this clone: What it binds is unknown.

Germline values: CDR1 ENHRY, CDR2 SYGVKD. The CDR3 sequence is 16 residues long. V lost 5 bases and J lost 3, with 16 bases in between. Broader study findings: Owing to their indistinguishability, certain V segments, notably TRBV6-2 and TRBV6-3, were excluded.

PCR used 60 Vbeta primers and 13 Jbeta primers. Here immunoSEQ multiplex PCR was the method, and the copy in TCRdb shows in-frame clones only, minus some. The sample is made up of about 110,000 clones, and the top ten hold about 0.59% of it. This rearrangement joins TRBV10-3 to TRBJ2-2; D is perhaps TRBD1 (6 bases). This sequence was found in a man between 50 and 59 years old in good health and CMV-seronegative. The specimen was PBMCs. The chain's CDR3 is CAISSFPGVDTGELFF. Here the CDR3 DNA reads TGTGCCATCAGTTCTTTCCCAGGGGTGGACACCGGGGAGCTGTTTTTT.